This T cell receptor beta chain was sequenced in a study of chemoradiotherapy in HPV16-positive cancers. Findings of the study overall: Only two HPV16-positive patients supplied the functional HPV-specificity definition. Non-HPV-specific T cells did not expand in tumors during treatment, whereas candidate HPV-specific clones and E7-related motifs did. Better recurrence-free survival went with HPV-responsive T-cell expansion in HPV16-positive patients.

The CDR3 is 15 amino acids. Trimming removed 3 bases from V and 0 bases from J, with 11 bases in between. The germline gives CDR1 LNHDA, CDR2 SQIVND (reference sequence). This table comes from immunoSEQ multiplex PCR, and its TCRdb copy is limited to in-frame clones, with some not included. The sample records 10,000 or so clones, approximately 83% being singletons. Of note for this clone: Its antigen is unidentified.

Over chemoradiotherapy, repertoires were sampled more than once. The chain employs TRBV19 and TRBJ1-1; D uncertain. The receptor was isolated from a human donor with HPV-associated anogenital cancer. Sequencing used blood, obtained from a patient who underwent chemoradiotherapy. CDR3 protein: CASSIRREMNTEAFF. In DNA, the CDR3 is TGTGCCAGTAGTATTCGTCGGGAGATGAACACTGAAGCTTTCTTT. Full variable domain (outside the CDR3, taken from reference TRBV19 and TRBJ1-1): DGGITQSPKYLFRKEGQNVTLSCEQNLNHDAMYWYRQDPGQGLRLIYYSQIVNDFQKGDIAEGYSVSREKKESFPLTVTSAQKNPTAFYLCASSIRREMNTEAFFGQGTRLTVV.